This T cell receptor beta chain originates from a study of beta chain features in type 1 diabetes. Looked up from germline, CDR1 is SGDLS and CDR2 is YYNGEE. This CDR3 contains 14 residues. Between the trimmed V and J ends, which lost 4 bases and 0 bases, there was a span of 8 bases. Expressed TCRB transcripts were sequenced after all isolated RNA was converted to cDNA. This table comes from immunoSEQ multiplex PCR, and its TCRdb copy is limited to in-frame clones, with some not included. Seen here are about 620,000 clones, around 15% observed once, and the top ten hold around 0.095%. Study outcomes and limitations: Although PCR might favor shorter templates, it would do so equally in patients and controls.

This clone was seen only a few times. Its specificity is not known. This chain uses TRBV9 with TRBJ2-1; D gene unclear. This receptor was taken from a young man in good health. The sequenced material came from naive CD4+ T cells from blood. The CDR3 region has the DNA TGTGCCAGCAGCCTCGCATCCTCCTACAATGAGCAGTTCTTC. Amino acid sequence: CASSLASSYNEQFF.